These 10 T cell receptor beta chains originate from one sample sequenced in a study of response to subunit inactivated influenza vaccine. TCRdb recomputed calls from the RT-PCR reads with MiXCR, one row per CDR3 protein. The repertoire holds around 750,000 distinct CDR3 sequences, with around 20% as singletons. The sample here was PBMCs from blood, taken around 5 days after vaccination. Source of these receptors: a man in his fifties or sixties who received an inactivated influenza vaccine.

In its sample, this clonotype was seen a few times. V usage is TRBV7-9 and J usage is TRBJ2-2; D may be TRBD1 or TRBD2 (6 bases each). This CDR3 contains 14 residues. Germline CDR1 is SEHNR and CDR2 is FQNEAQ (reference sequence). Trimming left V 6 bases short and J 7 bases short, with 15 bases between. CDR3: CASRTGGDGGELFF. For the CDR3, the DNA is TGTGCCAGCAGGACCGGGGGCGATGGCGGGGAGCTGTTTTTT. Full variable domain (remainder filled in from reference TRBV7-9 and TRBJ2-2): DTGVSQNPRHKITKRGQNVTFRCDPISEHNRLYWYRQTLGQGPEFLTYFQNEAQLEKSRLLSDRFSAERPKGSFSTLEIQRTEQGDSAMYLCASRTGGDGGELFFGEGSRLTVL.

The chain recombines TRBV27 with TRBJ2-1; possibly TRBD2 for D (6 bases). The CDR3 length is 15 residues. CDR1 and CDR2 (germline): MNHEY, SMNVEV (reference sequence). The V end lost 4 bases, the J end lost 2 bases, and 12 bases lay between the germline ends. The CDR3 loop is CASSSPPGAYNEQFF. The DNA for the CDR3 is TGTGCCAGCAGTTCCCCTCCGGGAGCCTACAATGAGCAGTTCTTC.

This chain joins TRBV12-3 or TRBV12-4 and TRBJ2-1; D unresolved. This CDR3 has 12 amino acids. V dropped 1 base and J dropped 16 bases, with 14 bases sitting between them. The DNA of the CDR3 is TGTGCCAGCAGTTTAGGAGAGCGAGTGGGTTTCTTC. The encoded protein is CASSLGERVGFF.

The V and J genes are TRBV20-1 and TRBJ1-4; possibly TRBD1 for D (5 bases). Germline V gene sequence: CDR1 DFQATT, CDR2 SNEGSKA (reference sequence). The CDR3 spans 14 residues. Trimming cost V 4 bases and J 14 bases, with 23 bases left between them. The CDR3 is CSANGGERSGPLFF. For the CDR3, the DNA is TGCAGTGCTAACGGGGGAGAAAGGTCGGGCCCTCTGTTTTTT.

This clonotype was detected a few times. V gene TRBV7-2 combines with J gene TRBJ2-4; tentative D call: TRBD1 (5 bases). Trimming left V 10 bases short and J 2 bases short, with 15 bases between. The V gene's germline CDR1 is SGHTA and CDR2 FQGNSA. This CDR3 is built from 14 residues. CDR3 in DNA: TGTGCCACCAAACAGGAGAGGACCAAAAACATTCAGTACTTC. Translated, it gives CATKQERTKNIQYF.

The genes are TRBV6-5 and TRBJ2-3; 9 nucleotides line up with TRBD2. Trimming took 4 bases from V and 4 from J; bases not matched to a gene: 15. Germline V gene sequence: CDR1 MNHEY, CDR2 SVGAGI. The CDR3 length is 18 residues. CDR3 loop: CASSLSASGNLQPDTQYF. CDR3 bases: TGTGCCAGCAGTTTATCCGCTAGCGGGAATTTACAGCCAGATACGCAGTATTTT.

This clonotype was counted only a few times. J is TRBJ1-6 and V is TRBV6-5, with 7 positions matching TRBD1. The length of the CDR3 is 15 residues. Germline-derived CDR1 and CDR2 are MNHEY and SVGAGI. V lost 0 bases, J lost 7 bases, and 3 bases stayed unmatched. As DNA, the CDR3 is TGTGCCAGCAGTTACTCGGACAGGAAAAATTCACCCCTCCACTTT. Translation: CASSYSDRKNSPLHF.

V gene TRBV9 combines with J gene TRBJ2-1, with D tentatively TRBD2 (6 bases). V was shortened by 0 bases and J by 0 bases, with 16 bases between the two germline ends. There are 18 residues in the CDR3. Looked up from germline, CDR1 is SGDLS and CDR2 is YYNGEE. The CDR3 region has the DNA TGTGCCAGCAGCGTAGCCGGCCCTGTCGGGAGCTCCTACAATGAGCAGTTCTTC. This translates into CASSVAGPVGSSYNEQFF.

This clonotype has only a few counts. The rearrangement joins TRBV28 to TRBJ2-7; D not certain. Germline V gives CDR1 MDHEN, CDR2 SYDVKM. The CDR3 covers 16 residues. Trimming removed 5 bases from V and 2 bases from J, with 19 bases in between. In nucleotides, the CDR3 is TGTGCCAGCAGTCGTCCCGAAGGGTATAACACCTACGAGCAGTACTTC. As protein: CASSRPEGYNTYEQYF.

The rearrangement links TRBV7-9 to TRBJ2-1, with D maybe TRBD2 (6 bases). Germline CDR1 reads SEHNR; CDR2 reads FQNEAQ (reference sequence). This CDR3 has 15 residues. Trimming took off 1 base at V and 6 bases at J, with 13 bases between the two ends. The CDR3, as DNA: TGTGCCAGCAGCTTAGGGAGTCGCGGGGTCAATGAGCAGTTCTTC. Translating it yields CASSLGSRGVNEQFF. The complete variable domain, with remaining parts taken from reference TRBV7-9 and TRBJ2-1, reads DTGVSQNPRHKITKRGQNVTFRCDPISEHNRLYWYRQTLGQGPEFLTYFQNEAQLEKSRLLSDRFSAERPKGSFSTLEIQRTEQGDSAMYLCASSLGSRGVNEQFFGPGTRLTVL.